This is a list of T cell receptor beta chains from one sample in a study of PD-1 blockade in classical Hodgkin lymphoma. Sequencing used immunoSEQ multiplex PCR; TCRdb keeps in-frame clones, though not all of them. The table lists more than 15,000 clones, about nine tenths of them singletons, with roughly 0.51% in the top ten. Sequencing input: CD4+ T cells from blood. All receptors come from a human donor with classical Hodgkin lymphoma. CDR3s include the opening cysteine and the closing phenylalanine or tryptophan. Each record gives: D gene, J gene, clone size, V gene, CDR3 protein, CDR3 DNA. D genes are given only for firm matches. Expanded clones are given a class, and other clones once, few, many or no size at all.

>NA|TRBJ2-2|NA|TRBV10-3
CAITTGTNTGELFF
TGTGCCATCACTACGGGTACGAACACCGGGGAGCTGTTTTTT
>NA|TRBJ1-2|NA|TRBV18
CASSPENREGYTF
TGTGCCAGCTCACCTGAAAACAGGGAAGGCTACACCTTC
>TRBD1|TRBJ2-6|NA|TRBV2
CASRDRGGVGWGANVLTF
TGTGCCAGCAGAGACAGGGGCGGTGTGGGGTGGGGGGCCAACGTCCTGACTTTC
>TRBD1|TRBJ2-7|NA|TRBV4-1
CASSQSDVTGITYEQYF
TGCGCCAGCAGCCAGTCCGACGTGACAGGGATTACCTACGAGCAGTACTTC
>NA|TRBJ2-5|NA|TRBV5-1
CASSLSQGLETQYF
TGCGCCAGCAGCTTGAGTCAGGGGCTAGAGACCCAGTACTTC
>TRBD1|TRBJ2-7|NA|TRBV6-1
CASSKSGQETYEQYF
TGTGCCAGCAGTAAGTCCGGACAGGAGACCTACGAGCAGTACTTC
>NA|TRBJ2-3|NA|TRBV6-5
CASSYFTSSTQYF
TGTGCCAGCAGTTACTTTACATCAAGTACGCAGTATTTT
>NA|TRBJ2-5|NA|TRBV30
CAWSYSLGETQYF
TGTGCCTGGAGTTACTCGCTGGGGGAGACCCAGTACTTC
>TRBD2|TRBJ2-1|NA|TRBV6-1
CASSGLAGALTYNEQFF
TGTGCCAGCAGTGGACTAGCGGGAGCCCTGACCTACAATGAGCAGTTCTTC
>NA|TRBJ1-3|NA|TRBV7-9
CASSLTDTIYF
TGTGCCAGCAGCTTAACGGACACCATATATTTT
>NA|TRBJ1-1|NA|TRBV6-6
CASSYSGGNTEAFF
TGTGCCAGCAGTTACTCGGGGGGGAACACTGAAGCTTTCTTT
>TRBD1|TRBJ1-1|NA|TRBV6-1
CASIRGTGNTEAFF
TGTGCCAGCATAAGGGGGACAGGGAACACTGAAGCTTTCTTT
>NA|TRBJ2-5|NA|TRBV21-1
CASSKGNDTGGWIRETQYF
TGTGCCAGCAGCAAAGGGAATGATACAGGGGGGTGGATAAGGGAGACCCAGTACTTC
>NA|TRBJ1-1|NA|TRBV19
CASSRNLNTEAFF
TGTGCCAGTAGCCGGAACCTGAACACTGAAGCTTTCTTT
>TRBD2|TRBJ2-1|NA|TRBV5-1
CASSRTLAGTYNEQFF
TGCGCCAGCAGCCGAACTCTAGCGGGAACTTACAATGAGCAGTTCTTC
>NA|TRBJ1-6|NA|TRBV4-1
CASSQTTGAPSPLHF
TGCGCCAGCAGCCAGACCACCGGGGCCCCTTCACCCCTCCACTTT
>NA|TRBJ2-4|once|TRBV19
CASSIRDSEPGDIQYF
TGTGCCAGTAGTATCCGGGACTCCGAGCCTGGGGACATTCAGTACTTC
>NA|TRBJ2-2|NA|TRBV27
CASSLIGITGELFF
TGTGCCAGCAGTTTAATAGGGATCACCGGGGAGCTGTTTTTT
>NA|TRBJ2-7|NA|TRBV30
CAWSRDTLSYEQYF
TGTGCCTGGAGCCGGGACACTCTCTCCTACGAGCAGTACTTC
>TRBD1|TRBJ1-2|NA|TRBV4-1
CASSQGTGANYGYTF
TGCGCCAGCAGCCAGGGGACAGGGGCAAACTATGGCTACACCTTC
>TRBD2|TRBJ2-2|NA|TRBV30
CAWTSGNTGELFF
TGTGCCTGGACTAGCGGGAACACCGGGGAGCTGTTTTTT
>NA|TRBJ2-2|NA|TRBV19
CASSSLFPNTGELFF
TGTGCCAGTAGTTCTTTGTTCCCGAACACCGGGGAGCTGTTTTTT
>NA|TRBJ1-4|NA|TRBV7-9
CASSRWGRASNEKLFF
TGTGCCAGCAGCCGCTGGGGTCGGGCATCTAATGAAAAACTGTTTTTT
>TRBD2|TRBJ2-7|once|TRBV15
CATSGGSEGDEQYF
TGTGCCACCTCGGGAGGGTCAGAGGGCGACGAGCAGTACTTC
>NA|TRBJ1-5|NA|TRBV6-6
CASSYGGSNQPQHF
TGTGCCAGCAGTTACGGGGGGAGCAATCAGCCCCAGCATTTT
>TRBD2|TRBJ2-1|NA|TRBV30
CAWSRLGSGSYNEQFF
TGTGCCTGGAGTCGGTTGGGTAGCGGGAGTTACAATGAGCAGTTCTTC
>TRBD1|TRBJ2-1|NA|TRBV5-1
CASSAAGGSYNEQFF
TGCGCCAGCAGCGCCGCAGGGGGCTCCTACAATGAGCAGTTCTTC
>NA|TRBJ1-2|NA|TRBV6-1
CASRADADYTF
TGTGCCAGCAGGGCGGACGCTGACTACACCTTC
>TRBD1|TRBJ1-4|NA|TRBV6-7
CASTPTGTGRNEKLFF
TGTGCCAGCACCCCAACGGGGACAGGGCGGAATGAAAAACTGTTTTTT
>NA|TRBJ2-3|NA|TRBV19
CASSIGGTDTQYF
TGTGCCAGTAGTATAGGTGGAACAGATACGCAGTATTTT
>TRBD1|TRBJ1-2|NA|TRBV19
CASSLEGAPWGYTF
TGTGCCAGTAGTTTGGAGGGGGCTCCTTGGGGCTACACCTTC
>NA|TRBJ2-7|NA|TRBV19
CASSSWGSYEQYF
TGTGCCAGTAGCTCATGGGGCTCCTACGAGCAGTACTTC
>NA|TRBJ1-6|NA|TRBV7-9
CASSDRPFNSPLHF
TGTGCCAGCAGCGACCGACCGTTTAATTCACCCCTCCACTTT
>TRBD2|TRBJ2-5|NA|TRBV10-1
CASSTLAGGRETQYF
TGCGCCAGCAGTACCTTAGCGGGAGGGCGAGAGACCCAGTACTTC
>NA|TRBJ2-5|NA|TRBV7-8
CASSLGSETQYF
TGTGCCAGCAGCTTAGGGTCGGAGACCCAGTACTTC
>TRBD2|TRBJ2-7|NA|TRBV7-9
CASSLLAGGQQYF
TGTGCCAGCAGCTTACTAGCGGGAGGTCAGCAGTACTTC
>NA|TRBJ2-2|NA|TRBV11-3
CASSWTSTGELFF
TGTGCCAGCAGTTGGACCAGCACCGGGGAGCTGTTTTTT
>TRBD1|TRBJ1-5|NA|TRBV30
CAWSPSDRGLQPQHF
TGTGCCTGGAGTCCCTCTGACAGGGGGCTTCAGCCCCAGCATTTT
>NA|TRBJ2-5|NA|TRBV18
CASSPPMAGETQYF
TGTGCCAGCTCACCACCGATGGCCGGAGAGACCCAGTACTTC
>NA|TRBJ2-1|NA|TRBV15
CATSRDGGQHNEQFF
TGTGCCACCAGCAGAGATGGGGGGCAGCACAATGAGCAGTTCTTC
>NA|TRBJ2-7|NA|TRBV6-9
CASSWDWETYEQYF
TGTGCCAGCAGTTGGGACTGGGAAACCTACGAGCAGTACTTC
>NA|TRBJ1-5|NA|TRBV28
CASRAGVGYQPQHF
TGTGCCAGCAGGGCCGGGGTAGGCTATCAGCCCCAGCATTTT
>NA|TRBJ2-3|once|TRBV7-8
CASSHTDTQYF
TGTGCCAGCAGCCACACAGATACGCAGTATTTT
>TRBD1|TRBJ2-7|NA|TRBV5-1
CASSGTGEHEQYF
TGCGCCAGCAGCGGTACAGGGGAGCACGAGCAGTACTTC
>NA|TRBJ2-5|NA|TRBV7-9
CASSLVPLARYNSETQYF
TGTGCCAGCAGCTTAGTCCCACTAGCTCGGTATAATTCGGAGACCCAGTACTTC
>NA|TRBJ1-1|NA|TRBV6-1
CASSEDHRVDRTEAFF
TGTGCCAGCAGTGAAGACCACAGGGTCGACAGGACTGAAGCTTTCTTT
>TRBD2|TRBJ2-7|NA|TRBV5-1
CASRPSLAGAEQYF
TGCGCCAGCAGACCTAGCCTAGCGGGAGCCGAGCAGTACTTC
>NA|TRBJ2-1|once|TRBV2
CASSPNLARNEQFF
TGTGCCAGCAGCCCCAACCTGGCACGCAATGAGCAGTTCTTC